The clone carrying this TCR beta chain was counted many times. Its antigen is currently unknown. This record comes from a study of T cells after yellow fever vaccination. Overall study findings and caveats: Repertoires sorted by FACS could include abundant clonotypes that are contaminants from the bulk population. The secondary response was weaker but peaked faster, day 5 versus 15. Most clones from primary vaccination were detected again post-booster (roughly 96% CD4, 88% CD8).

UMIs were added to TCR cDNA along with a universal primer site when it was made by 5'RACE template switching. A single record per CDR3 protein comes from TCRdb applying MiXCR to the 5' RACE reads. The table includes about 320,000 distinct CDR3 sequences, around a tenth detected once. CDR3 length: 13 residues. Trimming cost V 5 bases and J 3 bases; bases outside gene matches: 2. The V call is TRBV12-3 or TRBV12-4, the J call TRBJ2-7, with 9 nucleotides matching TRBD1. The specimen comprised CD4+ T cells sorted from PBMCs, sampled 45 days after the yellow fever booster vaccination. This TCR derives from a man aged 18 to 30 who received the YFV17D yellow fever vaccine. The CDR3 is CASSRQGVYEQYF. CDR3 bases: TGTGCCAGCAGTCGACAGGGGGTCTACGAGCAGTACTTC.